This TCR beta chain was recorded in a study of T cell responses to AZD1222 COVID-19 vaccine (dated by TCRdb to the early 2020s). With regard to the full study: A total of approximately 250 trial participants underwent TCR sequencing, of whom about 200 had received two doses of AZD1222 and around 25 had received two doses of the MenACWY control vaccine. Enrollment into the trials was organized by age into subgroups of 18-55, 56-69 and 70-plus years, and those subgroups contained roughly 150, 30 and 60 TCR-sequenced participants, respectively. Overall study outcomes, separate from this receptor: The vaccine-associated CD4 TCRs covered the entire spike protein, and the dominant responses fell in regions 160-218 and 743-854. The 56-69-year group was small, and its depth increase did not reach significance, likely because of low power. Only five or six AZD1222 recipients were SARS-CoV-2 seropositive at baseline, limiting conclusions about previously exposed vaccinees. After two AZD1222 doses, both the breadth and the depth of spike-specific TCRs were significantly higher than at day 0 and than in MenACWY recipients. Nearly half of unique spike-specific TCRs reportedly recognized epitopes outside regions mutated in the B.1.351 and B.1.1.7 variants. Participants were mostly white British and included more females than males, and it was suggested by the authors that clonal diversity may have been underestimated. Because no samples from the day 14 peak response were available, repertoires could be characterized only after the peak T cell response.

The CDR3 regions of human TCRbeta chains were subjected to immunosequencing. As for how the authors treated the data: Repertoire TCRs were checked for matches against a reference library of SARS-CoV-2-specific TCRs that had been generated using the MIRA antigen-specificity platform. Breadth was defined as the fraction of unique TCRs that were SARS-CoV-2-associated, and depth was defined as the fraction of total T cells that were SARS-CoV-2-associated. Using the MIRA data, each spike-specific TCR was mapped to the spike region that the TCR reacts to and placed in a CD4 or CD8 class. Log10-transformed breadth and depth values were compared by one-way ANOVA with Sidak's multiple comparisons tests. TCRdb limited this immuneACCESS table to in-frame rearrangements with V and J called. A share of clones is missing; checked studies link under half to unresolved V genes, and the rest is unexplained. Clone size and V and J calls were adopted from that table, with D and trimming inferred from the DNA. Across this sample there are some 81,000 clones, with 86% seen only once. Around 5.4% of the sample rests with the top ten.

For this clone: What this receptor recognizes is not known. No qualities accompany the bases; no much larger clone lies one base away.

The time point label for this specimen denotes: about 28 days (+/-7) after the second vaccine dose. AZD1222 recipients given second doses at about 4 weeks or at about 12 weeks were pooled, since spike-specific TCR depth and breadth were not found to differ between the two schedules. The vaccinee samples were drawn from two UK trials, COV001 and COV002, one of which was a single-blind randomized controlled phase 2/3 trial testing AZD1222 (ChAdOx1 nCoV-19) in healthy adults. Trial participant PBMC samples were collected at day 0 and day 28 after the second dose for TCRbeta chain sequencing. The germline V gene yields ENHRY for CDR1 and SYGVKD for CDR2. The CDR3 numbers 14 residues from cysteine through phenylalanine. Only CDR3 DNA is held: 42 bases, read in frame from base 1. For this chain, trimming is 6 bases at the V end and 4 bases at the J end, and the number of junction bases without a gene match is 7.

The receptor was isolated from an adult who received the AZD1222 COVID-19 vaccine. The chain couples TRBV10-3 to TRBJ2-3; the central 7 bases match TRBD2. The sample consisted of peripheral blood, taken 28 days after the second AZD1222 dose. The DNA sequence reads TGTGCCATCAGGGGGGGGACTACGCCAGATACGCAGTATTTT. This codes for CAIRGGTTPDTQYF.